This T cell receptor (beta chain) is from a study of glioma-infiltrating T cells after dendritic cell vaccination. Regarding the study as a whole: Higher pretreatment TIL content predicted longer progression-free time and survival.

V was clipped by 4 bases and J by 5 bases, with 8 bases between them. Germline CDR1 and CDR2: ENHRY and SYGVKD. There are 12 residues in the CDR3. A remark on this clone: Its antigen is not known.

Regarding time point: after dendritic cell vaccination, including at tumor progression/relapse. PBMC were collected before vaccination, two weeks after the third vaccination, and at progression. Primers: 60 V beta forward and 13 J beta reverse. The repertoire was sequenced with immunoSEQ multiplex PCR; TCRdb's copy has only in-frame clones and lacks some. Altogether tens of thousands of clones are present, about 85% being singletons, with the ten largest covering about 9.3%. This clonotype originated in a human donor with glioblastoma. The V and J genes are TRBV10-3 and TRBJ1-1; D perhaps matches TRBD1 (6 bases). The starting material was blood, obtained after dendritic cell vaccination. The CDR3 DNA sequence: TGTGCCATCAGTGGTCAGGGGACTGAAGCTTTCTTT. It codes for CAISGQGTEAFF.